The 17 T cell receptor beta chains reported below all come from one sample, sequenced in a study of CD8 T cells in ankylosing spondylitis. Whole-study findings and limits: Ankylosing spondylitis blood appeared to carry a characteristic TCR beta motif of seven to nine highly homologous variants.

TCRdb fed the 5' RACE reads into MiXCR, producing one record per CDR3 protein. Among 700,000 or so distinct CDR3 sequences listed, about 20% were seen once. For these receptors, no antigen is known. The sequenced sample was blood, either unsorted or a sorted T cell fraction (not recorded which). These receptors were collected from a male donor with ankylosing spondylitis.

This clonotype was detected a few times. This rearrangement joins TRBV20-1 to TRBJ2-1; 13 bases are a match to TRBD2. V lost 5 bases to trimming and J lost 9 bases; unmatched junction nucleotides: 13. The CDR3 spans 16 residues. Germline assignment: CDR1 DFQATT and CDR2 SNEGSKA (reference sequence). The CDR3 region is CSAPTQTSGRAFEQFF. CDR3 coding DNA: TGCAGTGCTCCGACACAAACTAGCGGGAGGGCCTTTGAGCAGTTCTTC.

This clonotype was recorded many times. The chain's CDR3 is CASSHHRAQETQYF. The CDR3 coding sequence is TGTGCCAGCAGTCACCACAGGGCCCAAGAGACCCAGTACTTC. V usage is TRBV12-3 or TRBV12-4 and J usage is TRBJ2-5; D perhaps matches TRBD1 (6 bases). This CDR3 region has 14 residues. V lost 5 bases to trimming and J lost 1 base, with 11 bases between them.

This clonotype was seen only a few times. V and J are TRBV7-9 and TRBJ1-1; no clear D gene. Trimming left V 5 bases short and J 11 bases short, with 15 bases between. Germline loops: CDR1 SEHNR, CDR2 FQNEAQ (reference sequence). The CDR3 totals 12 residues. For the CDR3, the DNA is TGTGCCAGCAGCCCGCCGGGGATGGGTGCTTTCTTT. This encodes CASSPPGMGAFF. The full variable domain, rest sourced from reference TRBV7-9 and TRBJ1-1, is DTGVSQNPRHKITKRGQNVTFRCDPISEHNRLYWYRQTLGQGPEFLTYFQNEAQLEKSRLLSDRFSAERPKGSFSTLEIQRTEQGDSAMYLCASSPPGMGAFFGQGTRLTVV.

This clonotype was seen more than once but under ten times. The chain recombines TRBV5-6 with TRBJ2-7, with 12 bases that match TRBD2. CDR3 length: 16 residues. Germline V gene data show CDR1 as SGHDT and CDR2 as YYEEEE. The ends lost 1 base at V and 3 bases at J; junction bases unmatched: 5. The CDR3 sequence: CASSLTSGLAGYEQYF. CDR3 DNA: TGTGCCAGCAGCTTGACTTCGGGACTAGCGGGCTACGAGCAGTACTTC. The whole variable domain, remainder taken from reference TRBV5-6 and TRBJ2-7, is DAGVTQSPTHLIKTRGQQVTLRCSPKSGHDTVSWYQQALGQGPQFIFQYYEEEERQRGNFPDRFSGHQFPNYSSELNVNALLLGDSALYLCASSLTSGLAGYEQYFGPGTRLTVT.

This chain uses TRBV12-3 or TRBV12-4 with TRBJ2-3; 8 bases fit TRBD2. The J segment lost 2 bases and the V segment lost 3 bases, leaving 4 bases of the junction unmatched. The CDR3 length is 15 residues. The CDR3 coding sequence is TGTGCCAGCAGTTTTATAGCGGGGATCACAGATACGCAGTATTTT. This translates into CASSFIAGITDTQYF.

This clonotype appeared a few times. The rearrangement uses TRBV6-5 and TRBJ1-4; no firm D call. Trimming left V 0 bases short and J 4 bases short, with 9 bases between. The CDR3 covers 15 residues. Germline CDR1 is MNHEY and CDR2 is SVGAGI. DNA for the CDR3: TGTGCCAGCAGTTACTCGACGCCCGATAATGAAAAACTGTTTTTT. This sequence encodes CASSYSTPDNEKLFF.

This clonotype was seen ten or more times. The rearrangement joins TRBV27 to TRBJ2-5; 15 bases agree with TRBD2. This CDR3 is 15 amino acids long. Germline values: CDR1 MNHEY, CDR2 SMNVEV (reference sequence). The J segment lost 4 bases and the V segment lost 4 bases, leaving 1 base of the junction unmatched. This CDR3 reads CASSSGLAGGETQYF. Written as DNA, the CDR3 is TGTGCCAGCAGTTCGGGACTAGCGGGGGGAGAGACCCAGTACTTC.

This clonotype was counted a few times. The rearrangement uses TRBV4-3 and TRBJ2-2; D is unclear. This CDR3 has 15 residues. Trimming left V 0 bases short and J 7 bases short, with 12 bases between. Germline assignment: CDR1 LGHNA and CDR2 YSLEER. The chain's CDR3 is CASSQDGPGGGELFF. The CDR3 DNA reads TGCGCCAGCAGCCAAGACGGGCCTGGCGGCGGGGAGCTGTTTTTT.

In nucleotides, the CDR3 is TGTGCCAGCAGTTCGGGACAGGGTTTTGGCTACACCTTC. Translating gives CASSSGQGFGYTF. The chain is built from TRBV12-3 or TRBV12-4 and TRBJ1-2; 9 bases agree with TRBD1. With 4 bases clipped from V and 7 bases from J, the junction kept 4 bases outside the gene matches. The CDR3 contains 13 residues.

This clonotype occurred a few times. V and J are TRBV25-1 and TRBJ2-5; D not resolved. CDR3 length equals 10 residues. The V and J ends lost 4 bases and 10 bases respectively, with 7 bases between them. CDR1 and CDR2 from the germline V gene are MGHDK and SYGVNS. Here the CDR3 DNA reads TGTGCCAGCAGTGGCCATGGCCAGTACTTC. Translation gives CASSGHGQYF.

This CDR3 reads CASSARGTHGELFF. CDR3 nucleotide sequence: TGCGCCAGCAGCGCTAGGGGGACCCACGGGGAGCTGTTTTTT. The chain couples TRBV5-1 to TRBJ2-2, with a possible D match to TRBD1 (6 bases). Germline V gene lookup returns CDR1 SGHRS and CDR2 YFSETQ. V lost 4 bases and J 7 bases, leaving 14 bases between the germline ends. The CDR3 extends over 14 amino acids.

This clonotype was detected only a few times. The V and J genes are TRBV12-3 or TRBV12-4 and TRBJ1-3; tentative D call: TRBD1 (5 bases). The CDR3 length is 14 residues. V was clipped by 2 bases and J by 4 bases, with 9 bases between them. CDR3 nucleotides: TGTGCCAGCAGTTTAATCGGGGCCGGAAACACCATATATTTT. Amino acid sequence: CASSLIGAGNTIYF.

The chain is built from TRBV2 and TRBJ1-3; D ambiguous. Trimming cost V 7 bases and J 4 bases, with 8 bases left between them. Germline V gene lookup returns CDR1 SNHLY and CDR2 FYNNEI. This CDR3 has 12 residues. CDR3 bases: TGTGCCAGCATCGAAGTGGGAAACACCATATATTTT. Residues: CASIEVGNTIYF.

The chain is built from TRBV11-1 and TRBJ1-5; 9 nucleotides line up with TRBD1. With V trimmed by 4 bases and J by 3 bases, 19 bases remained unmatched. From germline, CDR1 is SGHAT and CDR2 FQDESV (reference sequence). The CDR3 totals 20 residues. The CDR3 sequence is CASSSYTGQGLVFINQPQHF. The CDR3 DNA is TGTGCCAGCAGCTCCTATACGGGACAGGGACTTGTATTCATCAATCAGCCCCAGCATTTT.

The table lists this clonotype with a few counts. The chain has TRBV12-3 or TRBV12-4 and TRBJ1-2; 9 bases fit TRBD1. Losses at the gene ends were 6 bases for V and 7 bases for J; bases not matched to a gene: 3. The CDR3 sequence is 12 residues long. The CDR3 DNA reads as TGTGCCAGCAGGGACAGGGGAGGTGGCTACACCTTC. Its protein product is CASRDRGGGYTF.

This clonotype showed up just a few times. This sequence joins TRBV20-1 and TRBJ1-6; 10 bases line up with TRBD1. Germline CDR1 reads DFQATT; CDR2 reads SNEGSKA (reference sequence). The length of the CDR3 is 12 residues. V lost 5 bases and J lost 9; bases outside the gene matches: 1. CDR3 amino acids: CSAWTGGSPLHF. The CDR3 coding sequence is TGCAGTGCTTGGACAGGGGGTTCACCCCTCCACTTT.

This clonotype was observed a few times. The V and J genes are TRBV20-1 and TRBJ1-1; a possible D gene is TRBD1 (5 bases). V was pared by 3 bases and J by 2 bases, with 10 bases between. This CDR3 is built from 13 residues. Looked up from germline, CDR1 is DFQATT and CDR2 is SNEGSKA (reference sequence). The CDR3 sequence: CSASGTTNTEAFF. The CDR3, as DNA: TGCAGTGCTAGCGGGACGACTAACACTGAAGCTTTCTTT.